This T cell receptor beta chain was recorded in a study of Graves' ophthalmopathy and Graves' hyperthyroidism. Germline V gives CDR1 SGHTA, CDR2 FQGNSA. J was trimmed by 2 bases and V by 5 bases; bases with no gene match: 17. The CDR3 extends over 18 amino acids. Amplified TCR beta CDR3 regions were obtained using RNA transcripts as template. The library came from an HTBI-primed first-round RT-PCR and a second-round multiplex PCR. TCRdb used MiXCR to reprocess the multiplex PCR reads, holding one entry per CDR3 protein. The sample consists of about 740,000 distinct CDR3 sequences, around 40% of them appearing once. As to this clonotype: A much larger clone differs from this one at a single base, so this may be a read error.

Sequenced material: peripheral blood. The V and J genes are TRBV7-2 and TRBJ1-2; 7 nucleotides agree with TRBD1. The sequence came from an adult man with Graves' ophthalmopathy. The CDR3 sequence: CASSPRPKTGPNNYGYTF. CDR3 DNA sequence: TGTGCCAGCAGCCCGCGACCCAAGACAGGGCCGAACAACTATGGCTACACCTTC.